These T cell receptor beta chains were read from a single sample in a study of blood T cell repertoires in COVID-19. Produced via immunoSEQ multiplex PCR; TCRdb's table is partial and in-frame only. The repertoire consists of approximately 250,000 clones, with 84% occurring once and the leading ten covering 2% to 2.5%. Sequencing was carried out using peripheral blood. These receptors were obtained from a man aged 40-49 years who had recovered from COVID-19. CDR3s include the opening cysteine and the closing phenylalanine or tryptophan. Each record gives: CDR3 protein, CDR3 DNA, clone size, J gene, D gene, V gene. A D gene is named only where the DNA matches it firmly. A row's size may be missing; if present it is once, few, many or a size class.

cdr3_aa: CASSTGQEETQYF; cdr3_nt: TGCGCCAGCAGCACTGGACAGGAAGAGACCCAGTACTTC; clone_size: .; j_call: TRBJ2-5; d_call: TRBD1; v_call: TRBV5-1
cdr3_aa: CASRYNTGELFF; cdr3_nt: TGTGCCAGCAGGTATAACACCGGGGAGCTGTTTTTT; clone_size: .; j_call: TRBJ2-2; d_call: .; v_call: TRBV12-3/TRBV12-4
cdr3_aa: CASGLLRTGDEKLFF; cdr3_nt: TGTGCTAGTGGTTTGCTAAGAACAGGGGATGAAAAACTGTTTTTT; clone_size: .; j_call: TRBJ1-4; d_call: TRBD1; v_call: TRBV12-5
cdr3_aa: CASSLGLGLAYEQYF; cdr3_nt: TGTGCCAGCAGCTTAGGATTGGGACTAGCCTACGAGCAGTACTTC; clone_size: .; j_call: TRBJ2-7; d_call: TRBD2; v_call: TRBV7-8
cdr3_aa: CSGLYNEQFF; cdr3_nt: TGCAGCGGACTCTATAATGAGCAGTTCTTC; clone_size: .; j_call: TRBJ2-1; d_call: .; v_call: TRBV29-1
cdr3_aa: CASTVNTEAFF; cdr3_nt: TGTGCCAGCACAGTGAACACTGAAGCTTTCTTT; clone_size: few; j_call: TRBJ1-1; d_call: .; v_call: TRBV2
cdr3_aa: CASRPGTGREGQETQYF; cdr3_nt: TGTGCCAGCAGGCCCGGGACAGGGCGTGAGGGGCAAGAGACCCAGTACTTC; clone_size: .; j_call: TRBJ2-5; d_call: .; v_call: TRBV21-1
cdr3_aa: CASSPGQGAVSNQPQHF; cdr3_nt: TGTGCCAGCAGCCCGGGACAGGGGGCAGTGAGCAATCAGCCCCAGCATTTT; clone_size: .; j_call: TRBJ1-5; d_call: TRBD1; v_call: TRBV7-6
cdr3_aa: CASSLAGNSNQPQHF; cdr3_nt: TGCGCCAGCAGCTTGGCCGGTAATAGCAATCAGCCCCAGCATTTT; clone_size: .; j_call: TRBJ1-5; d_call: .; v_call: TRBV5-1
cdr3_aa: CASNELAGGTGELFF; cdr3_nt: TGTGCCAGCAATGAGCTAGCGGGGGGGACCGGGGAGCTGTTTTTT; clone_size: .; j_call: TRBJ2-2; d_call: TRBD2; v_call: TRBV28
cdr3_aa: CASSLVGGETQYF; cdr3_nt: TGTGCCAGCAGCTTGGTCGGGGGAGAGACCCAGTACTTC; clone_size: .; j_call: TRBJ2-5; d_call: .; v_call: TRBV5-4
cdr3_aa: CASNAGGAENYGYTF; cdr3_nt: TGCGCCAGCAACGCAGGGGGCGCTGAAAACTATGGCTACACCTTC; clone_size: .; j_call: TRBJ1-2; d_call: TRBD1; v_call: TRBV5-1
cdr3_aa: CASSKLTGGGNTIYF; cdr3_nt: TGTGCCAGCAGTAAACTAACAGGGGGCGGGAACACCATATATTTT; clone_size: .; j_call: TRBJ1-3; d_call: TRBD1; v_call: TRBV28
cdr3_aa: CASSYRGNQPQHF; cdr3_nt: TGTGCCAGCAGCTACAGGGGGAATCAGCCCCAGCATTTT; clone_size: .; j_call: TRBJ1-5; d_call: TRBD1; v_call: TRBV7-2
cdr3_aa: CASSQERLGLAGVSETQYF; cdr3_nt: TGCGCCAGCAGCCAAGAAAGATTGGGCCTAGCGGGAGTTTCCGAGACCCAGTACTTC; clone_size: .; j_call: TRBJ2-5; d_call: TRBD2; v_call: TRBV4-3
cdr3_aa: CATSRVTGYPGELFF; cdr3_nt: TGTGCCACCAGCAGAGTAACGGGATATCCCGGGGAGCTGTTTTTT; clone_size: .; j_call: TRBJ2-2; d_call: .; v_call: TRBV15
cdr3_aa: CASSQRLPLAGGDTDTQYF; cdr3_nt: TGCGCCAGCAGCCAACGTCTACCCCTTGCGGGGGGGGACACAGATACGCAGTATTTT; clone_size: few; j_call: TRBJ2-3; d_call: TRBD2; v_call: TRBV4-1
cdr3_aa: CASSPEPYINEKLFF; cdr3_nt: TGTGCCAGCAGTCCTGAGCCTTATATTAATGAAAAACTGTTTTTT; clone_size: .; j_call: TRBJ1-4; d_call: .; v_call: TRBV2
cdr3_aa: CASSLSRGSYEQYF; cdr3_nt: TGTGCCAGCAGCCTTTCTAGGGGCTCCTACGAGCAGTACTTC; clone_size: .; j_call: TRBJ2-7; d_call: .; v_call: TRBV14
cdr3_aa: CASSSKTYREGYGYTF; cdr3_nt: TGTGCCAGCAGCTCCAAGACTTACAGGGAGGGCTATGGCTACACCTTC; clone_size: .; j_call: TRBJ1-2; d_call: .; v_call: TRBV7-2
cdr3_aa: CASSSTRTSDGNEQFF; cdr3_nt: TGTGCCAGCAGCTCCACCAGGACTAGTGATGGGAATGAGCAGTTCTTC; clone_size: .; j_call: TRBJ2-1; d_call: TRBD2; v_call: TRBV7-9
cdr3_aa: CASSPGFEQYF; cdr3_nt: TGTGCCAGCAGTCCGGGATTCGAGCAGTACTTC; clone_size: .; j_call: TRBJ2-7; d_call: .; v_call: TRBV12-3/TRBV12-4
cdr3_aa: CASSSRTEAFF; cdr3_nt: TGTGCCAGCAGTTCTCGGACTGAAGCTTTCTTT; clone_size: .; j_call: TRBJ1-1; d_call: .; v_call: TRBV12-3/TRBV12-4
cdr3_aa: CASSLARGPRGQPQHF; cdr3_nt: TGTGCCAGCAGCTTAGCGCGTGGCCCTCGGGGTCAGCCCCAGCATTTT; clone_size: .; j_call: TRBJ1-5; d_call: .; v_call: TRBV7-6